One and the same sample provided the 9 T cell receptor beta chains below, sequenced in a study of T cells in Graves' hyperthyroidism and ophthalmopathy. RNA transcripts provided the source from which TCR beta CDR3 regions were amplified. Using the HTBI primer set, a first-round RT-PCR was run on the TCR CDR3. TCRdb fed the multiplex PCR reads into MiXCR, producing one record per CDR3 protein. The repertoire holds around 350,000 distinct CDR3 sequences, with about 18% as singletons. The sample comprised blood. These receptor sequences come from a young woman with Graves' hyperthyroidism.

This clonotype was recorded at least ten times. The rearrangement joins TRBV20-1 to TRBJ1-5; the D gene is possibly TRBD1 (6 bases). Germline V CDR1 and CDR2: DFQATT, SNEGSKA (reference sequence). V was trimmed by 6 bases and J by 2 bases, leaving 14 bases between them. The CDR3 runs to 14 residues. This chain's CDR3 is CSAFRGLGNQPQHF. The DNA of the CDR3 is TGCAGTGCGTTCAGGGGCCTAGGCAATCAGCCCCAGCATTTT.

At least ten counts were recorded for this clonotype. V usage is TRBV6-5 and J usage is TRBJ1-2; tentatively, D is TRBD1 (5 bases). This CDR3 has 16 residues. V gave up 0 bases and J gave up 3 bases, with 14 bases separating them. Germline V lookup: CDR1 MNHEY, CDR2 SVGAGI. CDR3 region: CASSYSNGGVDYGYTF. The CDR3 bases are TGTGCCAGCAGTTACTCCAACGGAGGGGTTGACTATGGCTACACCTTC.

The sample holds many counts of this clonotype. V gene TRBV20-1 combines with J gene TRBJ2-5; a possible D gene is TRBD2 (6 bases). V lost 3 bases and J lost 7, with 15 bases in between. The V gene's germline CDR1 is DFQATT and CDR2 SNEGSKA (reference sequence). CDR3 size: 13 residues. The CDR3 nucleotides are TGCAGTGCTAGTGGGGGGAATCTTAGGACCCAGTACTTC. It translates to CSASGGNLRTQYF.

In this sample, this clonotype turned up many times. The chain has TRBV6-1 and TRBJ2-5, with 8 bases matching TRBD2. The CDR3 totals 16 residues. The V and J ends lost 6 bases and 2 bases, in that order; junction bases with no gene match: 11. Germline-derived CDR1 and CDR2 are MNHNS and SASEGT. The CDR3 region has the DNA TGTGCCAGCAGCGATCTTCGGGGGGGGGATCAAGAGACCCAGTACTTC. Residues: CASSDLRGGDQETQYF.

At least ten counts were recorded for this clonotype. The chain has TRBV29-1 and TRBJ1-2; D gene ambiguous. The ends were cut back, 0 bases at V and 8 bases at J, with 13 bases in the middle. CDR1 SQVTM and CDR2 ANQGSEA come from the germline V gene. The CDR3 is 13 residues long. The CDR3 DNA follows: TGCAGCGTTGAAGAGGGCGTAAGCTGGGGCTACACCTTC. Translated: CSVEEGVSWGYTF.

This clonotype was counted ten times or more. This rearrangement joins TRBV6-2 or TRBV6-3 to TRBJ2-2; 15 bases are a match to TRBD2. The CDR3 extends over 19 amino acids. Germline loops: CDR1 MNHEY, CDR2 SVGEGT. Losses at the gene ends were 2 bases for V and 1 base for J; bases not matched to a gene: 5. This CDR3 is CASSYEGLAGGWNTGELFF. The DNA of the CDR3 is TGTGCCAGCAGTTACGAGGGACTAGCGGGGGGCTGGAACACCGGGGAGCTGTTTTTT.

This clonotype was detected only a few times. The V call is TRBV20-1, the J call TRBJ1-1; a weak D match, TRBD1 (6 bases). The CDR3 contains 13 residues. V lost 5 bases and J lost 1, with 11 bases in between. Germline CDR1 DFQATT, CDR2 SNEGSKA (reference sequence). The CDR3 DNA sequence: TGCAGTGCTGGGGGACATAGGAACACTGAAGCTTTCTTT. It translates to CSAGGHRNTEAFF.

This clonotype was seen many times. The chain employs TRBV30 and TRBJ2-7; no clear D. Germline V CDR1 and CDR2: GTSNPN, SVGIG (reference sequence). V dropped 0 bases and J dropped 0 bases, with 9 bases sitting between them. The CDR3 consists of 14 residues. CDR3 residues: CAWSVWVSSYEQYF. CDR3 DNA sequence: TGTGCCTGGAGTGTATGGGTTAGCTCCTACGAGCAGTACTTC.

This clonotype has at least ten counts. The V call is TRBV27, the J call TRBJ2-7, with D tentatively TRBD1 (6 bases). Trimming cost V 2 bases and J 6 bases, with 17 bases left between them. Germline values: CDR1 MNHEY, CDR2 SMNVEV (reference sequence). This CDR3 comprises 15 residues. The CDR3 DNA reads TGTGCCAGCAGTTTACAGGGACATGGACGGGGCGAGCAGTACTTC. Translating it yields CASSLQGHGRGEQYF.